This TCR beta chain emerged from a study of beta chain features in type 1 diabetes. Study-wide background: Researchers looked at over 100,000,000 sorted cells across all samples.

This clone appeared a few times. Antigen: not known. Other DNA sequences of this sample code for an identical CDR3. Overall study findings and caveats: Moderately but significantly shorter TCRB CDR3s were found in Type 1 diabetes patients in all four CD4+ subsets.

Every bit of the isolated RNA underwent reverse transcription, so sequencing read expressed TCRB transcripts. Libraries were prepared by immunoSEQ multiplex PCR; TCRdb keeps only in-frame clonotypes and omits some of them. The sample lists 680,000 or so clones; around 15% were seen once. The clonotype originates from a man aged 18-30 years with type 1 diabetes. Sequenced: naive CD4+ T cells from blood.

For the CDR3, the DNA is TGTGCCAGCAGCTTGGGGCAGGGAGGAGAGACCCAGTACTTC. It encodes CASSLGQGGETQYF. V and J are TRBV5-4 and TRBJ2-5; tentative D call: TRBD2 (6 bases). CDR3 length: 14 amino acids. Looked up from germline, CDR1 is SGHNT and CDR2 is YYREEE (reference sequence). V was pared by 0 bases and J by 4 bases, with 10 bases between.